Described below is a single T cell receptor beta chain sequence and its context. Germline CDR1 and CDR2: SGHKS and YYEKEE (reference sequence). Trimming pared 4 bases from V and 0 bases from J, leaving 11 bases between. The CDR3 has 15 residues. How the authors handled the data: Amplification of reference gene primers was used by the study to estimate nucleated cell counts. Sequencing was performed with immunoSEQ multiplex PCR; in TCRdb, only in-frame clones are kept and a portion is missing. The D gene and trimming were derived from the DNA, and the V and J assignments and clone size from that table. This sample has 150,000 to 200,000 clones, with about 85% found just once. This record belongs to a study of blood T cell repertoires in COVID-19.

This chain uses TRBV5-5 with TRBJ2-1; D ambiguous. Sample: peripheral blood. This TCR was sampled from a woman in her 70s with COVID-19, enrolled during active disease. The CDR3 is CASSRVLLSYNEQFF. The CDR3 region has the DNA TGTGCCAGCAGCCGGGTCCTCCTCTCCTACAATGAGCAGTTCTTC.